These 21 T cell receptor beta chains share one sample of origin, sequenced in a study of blood T cell repertoires in COVID-19. Libraries were prepared by immunoSEQ multiplex PCR; TCRdb keeps only in-frame clonotypes and omits some of them. The sample lists about 300,000 clones, about 91% occurring once. Sequencing was carried out using peripheral blood. These receptors all come from a woman aged 30 to 39 who had recovered from COVID-19.

A word on this clone: The same CDR3 arises from other DNA sequences in this sample as well. The chain carries TRBV18 and TRBJ2-7; 8 nucleotides line up with TRBD1. The CDR3 loop spans 14 amino acids. Germline V CDR1 and CDR2: KGHSH, LQKENI. The V segment lost 6 bases and the J segment 3 bases; nucleotides outside the gene matches: 7. The CDR3 sequence is CASSSGTGDYEQYF. As DNA, the CDR3 is TGTGCCAGCTCGTCCGGGACAGGCGACTACGAGCAGTACTTC.

This clone appeared once. This sequence joins TRBV18 and TRBJ2-7; 12 nucleotides agree with TRBD1. The germline V gene has CDR1 KGHSH and CDR2 LQKENI. This CDR3 has 16 residues. Unmatched junction bases numbered 13, after V lost 6 bases and J lost 7 bases. In DNA, the CDR3 is TGTGCCAGCTCGCCAAGCTGGGGACAGGGGGCTCGGGAGCAGTACTTC. This encodes CASSPSWGQGAREQYF. Using reference TRBV18 and TRBJ2-7 for the parts outside the CDR3, the full variable domain is NAGVMQNPRHLVRRRGQEARLRCSPMKGHSHVYWYRQLPEEGLKFMVYLQKENIIDESGMPKERFSAEFPKEGPSILRIQQVVRGDSAAYFCASSPSWGQGAREQYFGPGTRLTVT.

This chain joins TRBV5-1 and TRBJ2-7; TRBD1 matches 10 bases. CDR1 is SGHRS, CDR2 YFSETQ, per germline. The CDR3 spans 14 residues. The V and J ends lost 0 bases and 4 bases, in that order; junction bases with no gene match: 1. DNA of the CDR3: TGCGCCAGCAGCTTGGGGGACAGGGGATACGAGCAGTACTTC. Its translation is CASSLGDRGYEQYF.

The chain employs TRBV18 and TRBJ1-5, with 8 positions matching TRBD1. The CDR3 contains 14 residues. The V and J ends lost 6 bases and 6 bases, in that order; junction bases with no gene match: 7. Germline CDR1 and CDR2: KGHSH and LQKENI. The CDR3 protein is CASSPGQGGQPQHF. The CDR3 DNA follows: TGTGCCAGCTCCCCCGGACAGGGCGGTCAGCCCCAGCATTTT.

The V and J genes are TRBV7-2 and TRBJ1-2, with TRBD1 matching over 7 bases. The CDR3 has 14 residues. Germline values: CDR1 SGHTA, CDR2 FQGNSA. V dropped 5 bases and J dropped 8; count of bases not matched to a gene: 11. CDR3 protein: CASSPRQGQEGYTF. The CDR3 bases are TGTGCCAGCAGCCCAAGACAGGGTCAAGAAGGCTACACCTTC.

The rearrangement uses TRBV6-5 and TRBJ1-6; 7 bases match TRBD1. Germline lookup yields CDR1 MNHEY and CDR2 SVGAGI. The CDR3 is made up of 14 amino acids. V shed 1 base and J 11 bases; nucleotides not matched to a gene: 5. For the CDR3, the DNA is TGTGCCAGCAGTTACTACAGGGGAGACGCACCCCTCCACTTT. Residues: CASSYYRGDAPLHF.

The gene calls are TRBV6-5 and TRBJ2-4; TRBD2 aligns across 7 bases. J gave up 8 bases and V 6 bases, and 4 bases lay outside the gene matches. This CDR3 has 12 amino acids. From germline, CDR1 is MNHEY and CDR2 SVGAGI. This chain's CDR3 is CASRRDYYIQYF. CDR3 bases: TGTGCCAGCAGACGGGACTACTACATTCAGTACTTC.

This chain links TRBV5-1 with TRBJ1-1; the D gene is possibly TRBD1 (6 bases). The CDR3 loop spans 15 amino acids. From germline, CDR1 is SGHRS and CDR2 YFSETQ. Trimming pared 4 bases from V and 3 bases from J, leaving 16 bases between. For the CDR3, the DNA is TGCGCCAGCAGCCCGGTGCCGGGGGGCCACACTGAAGCTTTCTTT. It is translated as CASSPVPGGHTEAFF.

The chain uses TRBV5-1 and TRBJ2-3, with 8 bases matching TRBD2. Trimming at V came to 4 bases and at J to 5 bases, leaving 6 bases not matched to a gene. Germline-derived CDR1 and CDR2 are SGHRS and YFSETQ. The CDR3 has 14 amino acids. In nucleotides, the CDR3 is TGCGCCAGCAGCCGTAGCGGGGTTGGAGATACGCAGTATTTT. The encoded protein is CASSRSGVGDTQYF.

V usage is TRBV9 and J usage is TRBJ2-3; 11 nucleotides align to TRBD1. V trimming: 0 bases; J trimming: 1 base; junction bases outside the gene matches: 4. The CDR3 is 17 residues long. Germline CDR1 SGDLS, CDR2 YYNGEE. The CDR3 nucleotides are TGTGCCAGCAGCGTAGGGACAGGGGGCGCGGGCACAGATACGCAGTATTTT. It encodes CASSVGTGGAGTDTQYF.

The chain carries TRBV5-6 and TRBJ1-3, with a tentative D call TRBD1 (6 bases). CDR1 SGHDT and CDR2 YYEEEE come from the germline V gene. The CDR3 spans 16 residues. V shed 2 bases and J shed 1 base, with 13 bases lying between them. The CDR3 bases are TGTGCCAGCAGCTTTTCGCCCGGGACATCTGGAAACACCATATATTTT. Protein: CASSFSPGTSGNTIYF.

This chain joins TRBV5-1 and TRBJ1-3; D gene unclear. There are 15 residues in the CDR3. V was pared by 2 bases and J by 0 bases, with 9 bases between. Per the germline V gene, CDR1 is SGHRS and CDR2 is YFSETQ. CDR3 in DNA: TGCGCCAGCAGCTTAGGAGGGAGCTCTGGAAACACCATATATTTT. It encodes CASSLGGSSGNTIYF.

To note about this clone: At the DNA level, this CDR3 is encoded by other sequences in the same sample as well. This chain connects TRBV18 to TRBJ2-1, with 8 bases identical to TRBD2. V was pared by 2 bases and J by 0 bases, with 0 bases of the junction left unmatched. The CDR3 is 15 residues long. Germline CDR1 KGHSH, CDR2 LQKENI. The CDR3 sequence is CASSPSGGSYNEQFF. As DNA, the CDR3 is TGTGCCAGCTCACCAAGCGGGGGCTCCTACAATGAGCAGTTCTTC.

CDR3 sequence: CASRNRVLSPYEQYF. Written as DNA, the CDR3 is TGTGCCAGCCGAAACAGGGTTTTAAGCCCCTACGAGCAGTACTTC. The rearrangement uses TRBV6-5 and TRBJ2-7, with D possibly being TRBD1 (6 bases). V dropped 8 bases and J dropped 2 bases, with 19 bases sitting between them. CDR3 length: 15 residues. Germline V gene sequence: CDR1 MNHEY, CDR2 SVGAGI.

The V call is TRBV2, the J call TRBJ2-7; 7 nucleotides agree with TRBD2. The germline CDR1 and CDR2 sequences are SNHLY and FYNNEI. The CDR3 is 16 amino acids. V lost 6 bases, J lost 2 bases, and 13 bases stayed unmatched. CDR3 loop: CASSPRDYQATYEQYF. The CDR3 DNA is TGTGCCAGCAGCCCTAGGGACTACCAGGCGACCTACGAGCAGTACTTC.

This sequence joins TRBV30 and TRBJ2-7; 8 nucleotides agree with TRBD2. V shed 0 bases and J 3 bases; nucleotides not matched to a gene: 1. CDR3 length: 13 residues. CDR1 GTSNPN and CDR2 SVGIG come from the germline V gene (reference sequence). Here the CDR3 DNA reads TGTGCCTGGAGTGTGCTAGCGGGCTACGAGCAGTACTTC. This gives the protein CAWSVLAGYEQYF.

This chain connects TRBV10-3 to TRBJ1-1; 7 bases are shared with TRBD1. Unmatched junction bases numbered 5, after V lost 9 bases and J lost 1 base. CDR3 size: 13 residues. Germline V CDR1 and CDR2: ENHRY, SYGVKD. CDR3: CAIRGQANTEAFF. CDR3 sequence (DNA): TGTGCCATAAGAGGACAGGCGAACACTGAAGCTTTCTTT.

V is TRBV25-1 and J is TRBJ2-3, with 8 nucleotides matching TRBD2. CDR3 length equals 13 residues. Germline V lookup: CDR1 MGHDK, CDR2 SYGVNS. V lost 10 bases to trimming and J lost 2 bases; unmatched junction nucleotides: 5. DNA for the CDR3: TGTGCCACGTCGGGGGGGTCCACAGATACGCAGTATTTT. This sequence encodes CATSGGSTDTQYF.

The rearrangement links TRBV7-9 to TRBJ2-7, with TRBD1 identical over 11 bases. The CDR3 extends over 15 amino acids. Germline CDR1 reads SEHNR; CDR2 reads FQNEAQ (reference sequence). Germline trimming cut 5 bases from V and 4 bases from J; bases unmatched to any gene: 7. The CDR3 sequence is CASSPRTGGTYEQYF. Here the CDR3 DNA reads TGTGCCAGCAGCCCGCGGACAGGGGGCACGTACGAGCAGTACTTC.

V and J are TRBV12-3 or TRBV12-4 and TRBJ1-1, with D hard to call. V dropped 3 bases and J dropped 8 bases, with 10 bases sitting between them. The CDR3 totals 12 residues. The CDR3 nucleotides are TGTGCCAGCAGTTTGATAGGGAGGGAAGCTTTCTTT. This sequence encodes CASSLIGREAFF.

This chain joins TRBV13 and TRBJ2-7; D might be TRBD1 (6 bases). The germline V and J ends were trimmed by 5 bases and 0 bases, with 17 bases remaining between them. CDR1 PRHDT and CDR2 FYEKMQ come from the germline V gene (reference sequence). This CDR3 contains 16 residues. The CDR3 DNA reads TGTGCCAGCAGCACTCAGACAGGAAAAACCTCCTACGAGCAGTACTTC. Its protein product is CASSTQTGKTSYEQYF.